The subject of this entry is one T cell receptor (beta chain). CDR1 and CDR2 (germline): SGHNT, YYREEE (reference sequence). The length of the CDR3 is 13 residues. Trimming pared 2 bases from V and 0 bases from J, leaving 3 bases between. All of the isolated RNA was reverse transcribed, so expressed TCRB transcripts were sequenced. Some clones are missing from TCRdb's copy, which holds only in-frame ones; the method was immunoSEQ multiplex PCR. The repertoire has some 410,000 clones, about an eighth of them found once; the top ten carry 0.045% to 0.06%. The record originates from a study of beta chain features in type 1 diabetes.

The TCR was taken from a woman aged 18-29 years in good health. This chain links TRBV5-4 with TRBJ1-5; no firm D call. The sequenced sample was naive CD4+ T cells from blood. The DNA for the CDR3 is TGTGCCAGCAGCTTTGATAGCAATCAGCCCCAGCATTTT. Its translation is CASSFDSNQPQHF.